A single sample gave rise to the 25 T cell receptor beta chains below, sequenced in a study of cytomegalovirus exposure and HLA in healthy donors. Primers included in the PCR were 60 Vbeta and 13 Jbeta primers. Only in-frame clones appear in the TCRdb table, and some are missing; sequencing was by immunoSEQ multiplex PCR. The sample consists of roughly 140,000 clones, 80% to 90% of them appearing once. Material for sequencing was PBMCs. The receptor set was obtained from a boy aged 2 to 9 in good health and CMV-seronegative.

The rearrangement joins TRBV5-1 to TRBJ2-2, with 7 bases identical to TRBD1. The CDR3 covers 16 residues. V trimming: 5 bases; J trimming: 0 bases; junction bases outside the gene matches: 7. Germline lookup yields CDR1 SGHRS and CDR2 YFSETQ. Here the CDR3 reads CASSTQGQSNTGELFF. CDR3 nucleotide sequence: TGCGCCAGCAGTACACAGGGGCAGTCGAACACCGGGGAGCTGTTTTTT.

The chain recombines TRBV27 with TRBJ1-1, with D uncertain. Germline V gene lookup returns CDR1 MNHEY and CDR2 SMNVEV (reference sequence). This CDR3 is 14 amino acids long. V shed 5 bases and J shed 1 base, with 11 bases lying between them. This CDR3 is CASSAVARNTEAFF. As DNA, the CDR3 is TGTGCCAGCAGTGCCGTTGCGAGGAACACTGAAGCTTTCTTT.

The chain has TRBV11-3 and TRBJ2-3; no firm D call. This CDR3 has 16 residues. Germline loops: CDR1 SGHNT, CDR2 YENEEA. The V end lost 5 bases, the J end lost 1 base, and 16 bases lay between the germline ends. The CDR3 sequence: CASSVRVSLGTDTQYF. The CDR3 region has the DNA TGTGCCAGCAGCGTCCGGGTCTCATTAGGCACAGATACGCAGTATTTT. Full variable domain (remainder filled in from reference TRBV11-3 and TRBJ2-3): EAGVVQSPRYKIIEKKQPVAFWCNPISGHNTLYWYLQNLGQGPELLIRYENEEAVDDSQLPKDRFSAERLKGVDSTLKIQPAELGDSAVYLCASSVRVSLGTDTQYFGPGTRLTVL.

The V gene is TRBV4-1, the J gene TRBJ1-3; 8 bases map to TRBD1. The junction had 11 bases not matched to a gene; V was cut back by 8 bases and J by 2 bases. The germline CDR1 and CDR2 sequences are MGHRA and YSYEKL. CDR3 length: 16 amino acids. This CDR3 is CASGGQGSRTGNTIYF. The CDR3 coding sequence is TGCGCCAGCGGCGGACAGGGATCACGGACTGGAAACACCATATATTTT.

The chain is built from TRBV5-1 and TRBJ1-1, with 9 bases lining up with TRBD1. V trimming: 4 bases; J trimming: 1 base; junction bases outside the gene matches: 8. The germline V gene encodes CDR1 SGHRS and CDR2 YFSETQ. This CDR3 is 16 amino acids long. The CDR3 sequence is CASSIGQGWGNTEAFF. CDR3 coding DNA: TGCGCCAGCAGCATCGGACAGGGGTGGGGGAACACTGAAGCTTTCTTT. Based on the CDR3 plus reference TRBV5-1 and TRBJ1-1, the full variable domain is KAGVTQTPRYLIKTRGQQVTLSCSPISGHRSVSWYQQTPGQGLQFLFEYFSETQRNKGNFPGRFSGRQFSNSRSEMNVSTLELGDSALYLCASSIGQGWGNTEAFFGQGTRLTVV.

This clone was counted only a few times. The chain uses TRBV15 and TRBJ2-3, with 7 bases fitting TRBD2. Trimming cost V 8 bases and J 0 bases; bases outside gene matches: 11. This CDR3 comprises 16 residues. CDR1 and CDR2 (germline): LNHNV, YYDKDF (reference sequence). The CDR3 is CATGLGGWGSTDTQYF. DNA of the CDR3: TGTGCCACCGGCCTCGGGGGGTGGGGTAGCACAGATACGCAGTATTTT. The variable domain in full, completed from reference TRBV15 and TRBJ2-3, reads DAMVIQNPRYQVTQFGKPVTLSCSQTLNHNVMYWYQQKSSQAPKLLFHYYDKDFNNEADTPDNFQSRRPNTSFCFLDIRSPGLGDTAMYLCATGLGGWGSTDTQYFGPGTRLTVL.

This clone was counted many times. The chain has TRBV6-5 and TRBJ2-1, with a tentative D call TRBD1 (6 bases). Germline lookup yields CDR1 MNHEY and CDR2 SVGAGI. The V end was cut by 2 bases, the J end by 6 bases, with 14 bases between. The CDR3 totals 15 residues. CDR3 loop: CASSYSPDRPNEQFF. The CDR3 nucleotides are TGTGCCAGCAGTTACAGTCCCGACAGGCCCAATGAGCAGTTCTTC.

This sequence joins TRBV29-1 and TRBJ1-2; perhaps TRBD1 as D (5 bases). Trimming removed 3 bases from V and 8 bases from J, with 19 bases in between. CDR3 size: 14 residues. CDR1 is SQVTM, CDR2 ANQGSEA, per germline. The CDR3 DNA reads as TGCAGCGTTGACGTTAGCGGGCAGGGCCGCGGCTACACCTTC. Protein: CSVDVSGQGRGYTF.

This clone was seen a few times. V gene TRBV7-2 combines with J gene TRBJ2-3; D may be TRBD1 (6 bases). The V gene's germline CDR1 is SGHTA and CDR2 FQGNSA. This CDR3 comprises 14 residues. Trimming removed 7 bases from V and 0 bases from J, with 11 bases in between. The CDR3 spells CASIRGSSTDTQYF. The DNA for the CDR3 is TGTGCCAGCATCAGGGGATCTAGCACAGATACGCAGTATTTT.

The genes are TRBV11-2 and TRBJ1-2, with 7 bases lining up with TRBD1. CDR1 SGHAT and CDR2 FQNNGV come from the germline V gene. The CDR3 length is 12 residues. Germline trimming cut 5 bases from V and 8 bases from J; bases unmatched to any gene: 5. The CDR3 DNA reads as TGTGCCAGCAGCATCAGGGGGAGCGGCTACACCTTC. This sequence encodes CASSIRGSGYTF.

The V call is TRBV10-3, the J call TRBJ2-4; D is unclear. There are 15 residues in the CDR3. The germline gives CDR1 ENHRY, CDR2 SYGVKD. V shed 11 bases and J shed 6 bases, with 23 bases lying between them. CDR3 coding DNA: TGTGCCGTCCGCGTCCCGGCAGGAAGTGTAAACATTCAGTACTTC. It yields the protein CAVRVPAGSVNIQYF.

The V call is TRBV2, the J call TRBJ2-3; tentatively, D is TRBD2 (5 bases). V dropped 7 bases and J dropped 1 base, with 6 bases sitting between them. Germline V gene lookup returns CDR1 SNHLY and CDR2 FYNNEI. There are 12 residues in the CDR3. The CDR3 DNA follows: TGTGCCAGCAACGGGGGCACAGATACGCAGTATTTT. Translation: CASNGGTDTQYF.

This sequence joins TRBV5-1 and TRBJ2-7; 15 bases line up with TRBD2. Unmatched junction bases numbered 7, after V lost 4 bases and J lost 5 bases. Germline assignment: CDR1 SGHRS and CDR2 YFSETQ. The CDR3 spans 16 residues. The CDR3 region has the DNA TGCGCCAGCAGCCCCGGGACTAGCGGGAGGTCAGACGAGCAGTACTTC. Translating gives CASSPGTSGRSDEQYF.

V and J are TRBV11-3 and TRBJ2-3; TRBD1 agrees at 7 bases. The CDR3 extends over 17 amino acids. CDR1 and CDR2 from the germline V gene are SGHNT and YENEEA. Losses at the gene ends were 2 bases for V and 2 bases for J; bases not matched to a gene: 10. The DNA for the CDR3 is TGTGCCAGCAGCTTAAGACAGGGACCTGGCCTCACAGATACGCAGTATTTT. As protein: CASSLRQGPGLTDTQYF.

This clone was counted between two and nine times. The V and J genes are TRBV5-1 and TRBJ1-1, with 9 bases identical to TRBD1. CDR3 length equals 15 residues. Germline CDR1 reads SGHRS; CDR2 reads YFSETQ. Trimming cost V 3 bases and J 2 bases; bases outside gene matches: 5. CDR3 sequence: CASSWGTGINTEAFF. In DNA form, the CDR3 reads TGCGCCAGCAGCTGGGGGACAGGGATTAACACTGAAGCTTTCTTT.

This clone was seen more than once but under ten times. The CDR3 loop reads CASSPRGREETQYF. The CDR3 DNA reads TGTGCCAGCAGTCCGCGGGGCAGGGAAGAGACCCAGTACTTC. The chain is built from TRBV27 and TRBJ2-5; D might be TRBD2 (6 bases). This CDR3 has 14 residues. Germline assignment: CDR1 MNHEY and CDR2 SMNVEV (reference sequence). Between the trimmed V and J ends, which lost 5 bases and 3 bases, there was a span of 13 bases.

The V and J genes are TRBV27 and TRBJ2-2; D is uncertain. Germline CDR1 and CDR2: MNHEY and SMNVEV (reference sequence). The CDR3 spans 12 residues. Deletions cut 6 bases from V and 7 bases from J, with 9 bases between. CDR3 residues: CASRRGDGELFF. CDR3 DNA sequence: TGTGCCAGCAGAAGAGGAGACGGGGAGCTGTTTTTT.

The chain is built from TRBV19 and TRBJ1-1, with D possibly TRBD1 on 5 matching bases. Between the trimmed V and J ends, which lost 3 bases and 8 bases, there was a span of 16 bases. CDR1 LNHDA and CDR2 SQIVND come from the germline V gene (reference sequence). CDR3 length: 14 residues. CDR3 in DNA: TGTGCCAGTAGTATTAGGGGCGCCCAAATCGAAGCTTTCTTT. It specifies CASSIRGAQIEAFF.

This sequence joins TRBV5-1 and TRBJ1-2; maybe TRBD1 (6 bases). CDR1 is SGHRS and CDR2 is YFSETQ in the germline V gene. V was clipped by 0 bases and J by 4 bases, with 10 bases between them. The CDR3 has 14 residues. For the CDR3, the DNA is TGCGCCAGCAGCTTGGGGGGGCGCGTCTATGGCTACACCTTC. It encodes CASSLGGRVYGYTF.

This clone was counted a few times. This sequence joins TRBV6-4 and TRBJ2-7; no clear D. V dropped 4 bases and J dropped 7 bases, with 5 bases sitting between them. The germline CDR1 and CDR2 sequences are MRHNA and SNTAGT. The CDR3 contains 10 residues. This chain's CDR3 is CASSVPEQYF. The CDR3 DNA is TGTGCCAGCAGTGTTCCAGAGCAGTACTTC.

The J gene is TRBJ2-3, the V gene TRBV6-6, with D possibly TRBD2 on 7 matching bases. Germline-derived CDR1 and CDR2 are MNHNY and SVGAGI (reference sequence). The CDR3 length is 16 residues. Trimming left V 8 bases short and J 0 bases short, with 18 bases between. The CDR3 nucleotides read TGTGCCAGCCGGCGGTTGCGGGGGCATAGCACAGATACGCAGTATTTT. It encodes CASRRLRGHSTDTQYF.

This chain joins TRBV6-6 and TRBJ1-2; D unclear. Germline V lookup: CDR1 MNHNY, CDR2 SVGAGI (reference sequence). The CDR3 contains 11 residues. CDR3 sequence: CATRENYGYTF. In DNA form, the CDR3 reads TGTGCTACTAGGGAAAACTATGGCTACACCTTC.

The J gene is TRBJ2-5, the V gene TRBV2, with D tentatively TRBD2 (5 bases). CDR3 length: 14 amino acids. Germline V gene sequence: CDR1 SNHLY, CDR2 FYNNEI. The ends were cut back, 5 bases at V and 4 bases at J, with 14 bases in the middle. This chain's CDR3 is CASSLPGMTETQYF. In DNA, the CDR3 is TGTGCCAGCAGTTTACCGGGAATGACAGAGACCCAGTACTTC.

This rearrangement joins TRBV15 to TRBJ2-5; a possible D gene is TRBD2 (6 bases). Trimming shortened V by 5 bases and J by 4 bases, and 14 bases separated the two germline ends. CDR1 is LNHNV and CDR2 is YYDKDF in the germline V gene (reference sequence). The length of the CDR3 is 14 residues. In DNA, the CDR3 is TGTGCCACCAGCCGGGGAGGCCGGGGAGAGACCCAGTACTTC. It yields the protein CATSRGGRGETQYF.

V is TRBV10-3 and J is TRBJ2-1; TRBD2 aligns across 13 bases. V trimming: 10 bases; J trimming: 8 bases; junction bases outside the gene matches: 11. The germline V gene encodes CDR1 ENHRY and CDR2 SYGVKD. The CDR3 has 15 amino acids. The CDR3 DNA reads as TGTGCCACAGCACCACTAGCGGGAGGGCCCGATGAGCAGTTCTTC. This gives the protein CATAPLAGGPDEQFF.